These 13 T cell receptor beta chains were all obtained from the same sample, sequenced in a study of T-cell memory formation after mild COVID-19. One entry per CDR3 protein results from TCRdb running MiXCR on the 5' RACE reads. Among about 90,000 distinct CDR3 sequences listed, more than 10% were seen once. Sequencing was done on a sample of PBMCs or a T cell subset sorted from them (not recorded which). These receptors were collected from an adult woman who had mild COVID-19 (a few samples of this study predate the infection). Cell type and time point are not known.

This chain joins TRBV4-3 and TRBJ1-3; 7 bases map to TRBD1. CDR1 and CDR2 (germline): LGHNA, YSLEER. Losses at the gene ends were 1 base for V and 8 bases for J; bases not matched to a gene: 5. The CDR3 extends over 14 amino acids. The chain's CDR3 is CASSQGQGGDTIYF. The CDR3, as DNA: TGCGCCAGCAGCCAAGGACAGGGAGGGGACACCATATATTTT.

The chain couples TRBV19 to TRBJ1-2; D gene unclear. The CDR3 covers 14 residues. CDR1 is LNHDA, CDR2 SQIVND, per germline (reference sequence). Trimming stripped 1 base from V and 6 bases from J, with 12 bases between. The DNA of the CDR3 is TGTGCCAGTAGTATAGGCCCTAGCATCGATGGCTACACCTTC. Protein: CASSIGPSIDGYTF.

This clonotype was seen only a few times. V and J are TRBV20-1 and TRBJ2-1; no firm D call. This CDR3 spans 15 amino acids. V was pared by 0 bases and J by 2 bases, with 11 bases between. Germline CDR1 reads DFQATT; CDR2 reads SNEGSKA (reference sequence). As DNA, the CDR3 is TGCAGTGCTAGAGATCGGTCTACCGCCTACAATGAGCAGTTCTTC. Its protein product is CSARDRSTAYNEQFF.

This chain links TRBV24-1 with TRBJ2-2; D is ambiguous. The CDR3 loop spans 14 amino acids. CDR1 and CDR2 from the germline V gene are KGHDR and SFDVKD. The V gene lost 0 bases and the J gene lost 8 bases, with 9 bases spanning the gap. The DNA for the CDR3 is TGTGCCACCAGTGATTTGGGGCTACGAGGGGAGCTGTTTTTT. Protein: CATSDLGLRGELFF.

The table lists this clonotype with many counts. The V call is TRBV5-1, the J call TRBJ2-1; TRBD2 agrees at 10 bases. CDR1 SGHRS and CDR2 YFSETQ come from the germline V gene. V dropped 0 bases and J dropped 7; count of bases not matched to a gene: 1. This CDR3 has 14 residues. CDR3 amino acids: CASSLVAGGNEQFF. Here the CDR3 DNA reads TGCGCCAGCAGCTTGGTAGCGGGAGGAAATGAGCAGTTCTTC.

The chain recombines TRBV6-5 with TRBJ2-6, with D unclear. The CDR3 sequence is 15 residues long. The V and J ends lost 6 bases and 0 bases respectively, with 9 bases between them. From germline, CDR1 is MNHEY and CDR2 SVGAGI. The CDR3 DNA is TGTGCCAGCAGGAGCGACGGCTCTGGGGCCAACGTCCTGACTTTC. This encodes CASRSDGSGANVLTF.

This clonotype was found a few times. This chain uses TRBV5-6 with TRBJ2-7; 11 nucleotides align to TRBD2. Unmatched junction bases numbered 6, after V lost 2 bases and J lost 2 bases. CDR1 and CDR2 from the germline V gene are SGHDT and YYEEEE. There are 16 residues in the CDR3. CDR3 loop: CASSLLAGDSPYEQYF. The CDR3 DNA sequence: TGTGCCAGCAGCTTACTAGCGGGAGATTCCCCCTACGAGCAGTACTTC.

This clonotype was counted between two and nine times. This sequence joins TRBV5-4 and TRBJ2-1; TRBD2 matches at 11 bases. This CDR3 region has 16 residues. Per germline, CDR1 SGHNT and CDR2 YYREEE (reference sequence). The V gene end was trimmed by 4 bases and the J gene end by 4 bases; junction bases not matched to a gene: 7. The CDR3 coding sequence is TGTGCCAGCAGCCCTGGGACTAGCGGACTGTACAATGAGCAGTTCTTC. It translates to CASSPGTSGLYNEQFF.

This clonotype was seen repeatedly, ten times or more. The rearrangement joins TRBV5-1 to TRBJ1-5, with D perhaps matching TRBD1 (5 bases). This CDR3 is built from 15 residues. Trimming removed 0 bases from V and 0 bases from J, with 7 bases in between. Germline V CDR1 and CDR2: SGHRS, YFSETQ. The CDR3 DNA reads as TGCGCCAGCAGCTTGGCGGGGGATAGCAATCAGCCCCAGCATTTT. It codes for CASSLAGDSNQPQHF.

The chain has TRBV5-1 and TRBJ2-7; 7 bases align to TRBD2. In germline, CDR1 is SGHRS, CDR2 YFSETQ. The CDR3 covers 16 residues. With V trimmed by 0 bases and J by 5 bases, 11 bases remained unmatched. The CDR3 is CASSLGAGEVANEQYF. DNA for the CDR3: TGCGCCAGCAGCTTGGGTGCGGGAGAGGTGGCTAACGAGCAGTACTTC.

This chain links TRBV2 with TRBJ2-3, with TRBD2 identical over 14 bases. With V trimmed by 7 bases and J by 4 bases, 16 bases remained unmatched. The germline V gene has CDR1 SNHLY and CDR2 FYNNEI. The CDR3 has 19 residues. CDR3 nucleotide sequence: TGTGCCAGCATCGGAATGACTAGCGGGAGGGGCCCCGAGGCAGATACGCAGTATTTT. It encodes CASIGMTSGRGPEADTQYF.

This clonotype was counted between two and nine times. V and J are TRBV12-3 or TRBV12-4 and TRBJ1-1; maybe TRBD1 (6 bases). This CDR3 has 14 residues. With 5 bases removed from V and 3 bases from J, the gap between germline ends came to 13 bases. For the CDR3, the DNA is TGTGCCAGCAGTCTCCAGGGGAGAGACACTGAAGCTTTCTTT. Translating it yields CASSLQGRDTEAFF.

In its sample, this clonotype was seen many times. V is TRBV4-3 and J is TRBJ2-2; D gene uncertain. The germline CDR1 and CDR2 sequences are LGHNA and YSLEER. The CDR3 is 11 residues long. V dropped 6 bases and J dropped 3 bases, with 2 bases sitting between them. The CDR3 reads CASRDTGELFF. CDR3 DNA sequence: TGCGCCAGCAGGGACACCGGGGAGCTGTTTTTT.